This TCR beta chain was documented in a study of T cell responses to AZD1222 COVID-19 vaccine. Notes on the study in general: At baseline, just 6 or 7 AZD1222 recipients tested seropositive. Targets within unmutated variant regions were reportedly found for nearly half of spike-specific TCRs. Repertoire sampling occurred only after the peak T cell response.

The germline V gene encodes CDR1 SGDLS and CDR2 YYNGEE. The CDR3 runs 13 residues. V was shortened by 2 bases and J by 5 bases, with 11 bases between the two germline ends. Using immunoSEQ multiplex PCR, the repertoire was profiled, and TCRdb retains in-frame clones only, with some absent. Counted here are about 140,000 clones, 75% to 95% occurring once; the ten biggest clones make up 7% to 9%. Remarks on this clone: Its antigen is as yet unknown.

The receptor's source is an adult who received the MenACWY meningococcal vaccine as a control. Sequencing used peripheral blood, obtained 28 days after the second dose of the MenACWY control vaccine. The rearrangement joins TRBV9 to TRBJ2-7, with TRBD2 as a possible D gene (6 bases). In DNA form, the CDR3 reads TGTGCCAGCAGCGTGTCTCCGGGGGACGAGCAGTACTTC. It codes for CASSVSPGDEQYF.